The T cell receptor beta chain described here comes from a study of blood T cells in healthy people across ages. In its sample, this clonotype was seen once. Its antigen remains unidentified. Germline values: CDR1 SGHVS, CDR2 FQNEAQ. V was clipped by 5 bases and J by 3 bases; unmatched bases: 9. The CDR3 is made up of 17 amino acids. Overall study findings and caveats: Among T cells, TCR beta diversity per million cells dropped roughly linearly as age rose. It was held that diversity estimates obtained from one million T cells represented underestimates.

It was with a sample-barcoded 5' primer and a J-beta primer mix that a second PCR of roughly 7 to 12 cycles was run. TCRdb independently ran MiXCR on the 5' RACE reads; one entry per CDR3 protein. The data contain around 650,000 distinct CDR3 sequences, about 43% of them seen just once; the ten biggest clones take up around 32%. This TCR derives from a man at least 80 years old in good health. The sequencing sample was made of blood. J is TRBJ2-5 and V is TRBV7-8, with 13 bases lining up with TRBD2. DNA of the CDR3: TGTGCCAGCAGCCCCGGGACTAGCGGGACGCTGGAAGAGACCCAGTACTTC. Translated, it gives CASSPGTSGTLEETQYF.